This T cell receptor (beta chain) is drawn from a study of CD8+ T cells in alopecia areata. cDNA serving as the sequencing template came from extracted, reverse transcribed RNA. The protocol was immunoSEQ multiplex PCR, while the TCRdb copy is restricted to in-frame clones and leaves out a portion. The top ten hold 2.6% of the sample, which has roughly 210,000 clones, around two fifths seen once. From germline, CDR1 is SQVTM and CDR2 ANQGSEA. The CDR3 runs 11 residues. V lost 7 bases, J lost 6 bases, and 13 bases lay in between. Findings of the study overall: Affected lesional scalp, above all in alopecia totalis/universalis, was more clonal than normal scalp.

Treatment of the sample: oral pan-JAK inhibitor, 5-10 mg twice daily. Turning to this clone: The antigen is not known.

The clonotype originates from a human donor with alopecia areata. The chain carries TRBV29-1 and TRBJ2-7; D is perhaps TRBD1 or TRBD2 (5 bases each). Sequences were derived from CD4+ T cells sorted from blood, sampled at approximately week 37, from a patient treated with tofacitinib. The CDR3 sequence is CSAGTGPEQYF. Written as DNA, the CDR3 is TGCAGCGCCGGTACGGGGCCCGAGCAGTACTTC.